This T cell receptor (beta chain) was identified in a study of regulatory T cells in long-lasting Graves disease. For the study at large: Patients with new Graves' disease had used antithyroid drugs below 3 months. Notes on the study in general: Those with persistent disease had in common more public clonotypes (about 3,000) than new patients (about 900).

Documented time point: newly diagnosed GD, antithyroid drugs for less than 3 months. There was RNA extracted from PBMCs, and the TCR library was made from it. This clonotype was picked up a small number of times. What it recognizes is unknown. Both iRepertoire HTBI primers and Arm-PCR of CDR3 regions were used to build the TCR beta libraries. TCRdb re-called the multiplex PCR reads with MiXCR, one entry per CDR3 protein. Of approximately 460,000 distinct CDR3 sequences listed, around 17% were seen once; the top ten hold approximately 11%. This sample also appeared in a second study, on T cells in Graves' hyperthyroidism and ophthalmopathy. Per that paper: Initially, a first-round RT-PCR of the TCR CDR3 employed the HTBI primer set. Most clonotypes that expanded in the thyroid above 0.001 also showed up in blood.

The source material was peripheral blood mononuclear cells (PBMCs), sampled at new diagnosis, from a patient treated with antithyroid drugs. The clonotype was recovered from a young woman with Graves disease.

The CDR3 DNA reads as TGTGCCAGCAGTTACTCGCTGGTCCTAGGTGAGCAGTTCTTC. Protein: CASSYSLVLGEQFF. The V call is TRBV6-5, the J call TRBJ2-1, with D uncertain. The ends were cut back, 0 bases at V and 9 bases at J, with 12 bases in the middle. Germline assignment: CDR1 MNHEY and CDR2 SVGAGI. This CDR3 has 14 amino acids.